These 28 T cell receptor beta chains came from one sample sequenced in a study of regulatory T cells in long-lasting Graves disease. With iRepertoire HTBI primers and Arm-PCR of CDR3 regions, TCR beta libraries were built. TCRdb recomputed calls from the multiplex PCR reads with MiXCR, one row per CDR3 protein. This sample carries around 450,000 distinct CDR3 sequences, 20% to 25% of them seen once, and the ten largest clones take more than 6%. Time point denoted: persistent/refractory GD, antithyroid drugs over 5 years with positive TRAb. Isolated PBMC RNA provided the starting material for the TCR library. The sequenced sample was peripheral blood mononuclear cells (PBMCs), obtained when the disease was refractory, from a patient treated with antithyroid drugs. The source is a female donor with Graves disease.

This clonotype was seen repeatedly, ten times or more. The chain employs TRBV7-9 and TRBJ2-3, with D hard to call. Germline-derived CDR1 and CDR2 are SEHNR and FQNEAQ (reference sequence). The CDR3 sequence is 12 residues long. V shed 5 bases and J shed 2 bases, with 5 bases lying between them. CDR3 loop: CASSPNTDTQYF. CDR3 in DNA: TGTGCCAGCAGCCCGAACACAGATACGCAGTATTTT.

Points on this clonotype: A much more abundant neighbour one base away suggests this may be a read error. The CDR3 nucleotides are TGTGCCAGCAGTTACTCGAGTGGTGCAGCCACAAACTATGGCTGCACCTTC. It encodes CASSYSSGAATNYGCTF. This chain uses TRBV6-5 with TRBJ1-2, with no clear D. The CDR3 spans 17 residues. The germline CDR1 and CDR2 sequences are MNHEY and SVGAGI.

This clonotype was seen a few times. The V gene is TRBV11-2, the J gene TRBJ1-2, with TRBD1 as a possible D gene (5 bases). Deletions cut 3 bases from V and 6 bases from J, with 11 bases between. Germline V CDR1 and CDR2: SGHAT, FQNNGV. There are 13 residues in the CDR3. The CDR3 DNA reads TGTGCCAGCAGCTTCGGGGGGAAGGATGGCTACACCTTC. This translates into CASSFGGKDGYTF.

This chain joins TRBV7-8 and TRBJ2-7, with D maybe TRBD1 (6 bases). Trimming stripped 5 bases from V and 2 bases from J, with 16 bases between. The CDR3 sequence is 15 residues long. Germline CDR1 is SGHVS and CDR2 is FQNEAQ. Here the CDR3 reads CASSRLGASAYEQYF. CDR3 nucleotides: TGTGCCAGCAGCCGACTGGGGGCATCGGCCTACGAGCAGTACTTC.

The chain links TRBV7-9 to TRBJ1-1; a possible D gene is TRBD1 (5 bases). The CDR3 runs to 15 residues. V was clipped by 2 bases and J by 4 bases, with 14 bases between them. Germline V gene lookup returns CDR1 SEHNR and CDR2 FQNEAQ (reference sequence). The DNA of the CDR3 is TGTGCCAGCAGCTTAAAACGGGGCCCCATCACTGAAGCTTTCTTT. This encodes CASSLKRGPITEAFF.

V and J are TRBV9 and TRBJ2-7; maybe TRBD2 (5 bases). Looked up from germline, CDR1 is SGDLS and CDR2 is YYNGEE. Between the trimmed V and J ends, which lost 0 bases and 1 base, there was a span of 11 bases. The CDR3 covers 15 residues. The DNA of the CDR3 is TGTGCCAGCAGCGTAGTCGGGGATCCGTCCTACGAGCAGTACTTC. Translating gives CASSVVGDPSYEQYF.

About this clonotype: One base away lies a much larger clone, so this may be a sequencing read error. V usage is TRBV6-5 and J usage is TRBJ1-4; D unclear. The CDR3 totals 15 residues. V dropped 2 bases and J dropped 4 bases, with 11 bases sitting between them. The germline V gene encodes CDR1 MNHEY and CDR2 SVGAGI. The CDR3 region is CASSYRHGGNEKLFF. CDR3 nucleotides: TGTGCCAGCAGTTACCGTCATGGCGGTAATGAAAAACTGTTTTTT.

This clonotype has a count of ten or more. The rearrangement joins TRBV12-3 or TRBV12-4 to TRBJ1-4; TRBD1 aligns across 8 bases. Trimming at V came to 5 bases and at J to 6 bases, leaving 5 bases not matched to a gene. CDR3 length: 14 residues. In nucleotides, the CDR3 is TGTGCCAGCAGTCCCGACAGGGGCGATGAAAAACTGTTTTTT. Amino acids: CASSPDRGDEKLFF.

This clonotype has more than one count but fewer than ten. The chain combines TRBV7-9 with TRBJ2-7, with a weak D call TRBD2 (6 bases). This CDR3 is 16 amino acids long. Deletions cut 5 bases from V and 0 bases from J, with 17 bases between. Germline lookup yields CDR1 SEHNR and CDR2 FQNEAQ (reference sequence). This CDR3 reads CASSVGSGWSSYEQYF. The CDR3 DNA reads TGTGCCAGCAGCGTTGGGAGCGGGTGGAGCTCCTACGAGCAGTACTTC.

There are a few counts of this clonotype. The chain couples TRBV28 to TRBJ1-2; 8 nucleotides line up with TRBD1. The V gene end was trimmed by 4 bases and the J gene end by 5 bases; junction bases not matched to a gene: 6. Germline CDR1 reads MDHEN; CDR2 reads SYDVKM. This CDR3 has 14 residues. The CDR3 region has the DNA TGTGCCAGCAGTTCACTGGGACAGGAGTATGGCTACACCTTC. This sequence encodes CASSSLGQEYGYTF.

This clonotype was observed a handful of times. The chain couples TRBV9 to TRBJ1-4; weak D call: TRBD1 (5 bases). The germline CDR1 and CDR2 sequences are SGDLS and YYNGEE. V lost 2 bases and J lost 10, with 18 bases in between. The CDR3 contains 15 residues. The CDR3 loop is CASSVGPSFEGKLFF. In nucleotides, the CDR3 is TGTGCCAGCAGCGTGGGGCCTTCCTTTGAGGGAAAACTGTTTTTT.

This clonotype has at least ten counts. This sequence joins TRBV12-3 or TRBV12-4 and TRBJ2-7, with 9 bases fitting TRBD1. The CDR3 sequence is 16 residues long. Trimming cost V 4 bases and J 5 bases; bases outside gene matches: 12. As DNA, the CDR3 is TGTGCCAGCAGTTCCCCTACCGGGACAGGGCTCCACGAGCAGTACTTC. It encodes CASSSPTGTGLHEQYF.

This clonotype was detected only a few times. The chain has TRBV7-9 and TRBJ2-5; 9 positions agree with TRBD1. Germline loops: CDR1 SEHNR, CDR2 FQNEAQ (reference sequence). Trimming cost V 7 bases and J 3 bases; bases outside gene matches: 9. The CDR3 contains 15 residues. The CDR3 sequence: CASNLGTGWEETQYF. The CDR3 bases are TGTGCCAGCAACCTCGGGACAGGGTGGGAAGAGACCCAGTACTTC.

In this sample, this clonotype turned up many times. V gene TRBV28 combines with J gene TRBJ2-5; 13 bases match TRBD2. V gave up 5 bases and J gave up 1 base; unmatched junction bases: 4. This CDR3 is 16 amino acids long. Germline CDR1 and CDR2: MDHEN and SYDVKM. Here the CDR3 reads CASSGTSGVSQETQYF. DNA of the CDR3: TGTGCCAGCAGTGGGACTAGCGGGGTTTCCCAAGAGACCCAGTACTTC. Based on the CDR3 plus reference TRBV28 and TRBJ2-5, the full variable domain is DVKVTQSSRYLVKRTGEKVFLECVQDMDHENMFWYRQDPGLGLRLIYFSYDVKMKEKGDIPEGYSVSREKKERFSLILESASTNQTSMYLCASSGTSGVSQETQYFGPGTRLLVL.

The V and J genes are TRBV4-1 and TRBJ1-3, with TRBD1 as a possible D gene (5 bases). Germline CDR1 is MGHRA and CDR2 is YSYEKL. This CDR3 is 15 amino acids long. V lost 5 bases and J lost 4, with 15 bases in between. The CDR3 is CASSTGPPRGNTIYF. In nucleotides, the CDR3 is TGCGCCAGCAGCACGGGACCCCCTCGAGGAAACACCATATATTTT.

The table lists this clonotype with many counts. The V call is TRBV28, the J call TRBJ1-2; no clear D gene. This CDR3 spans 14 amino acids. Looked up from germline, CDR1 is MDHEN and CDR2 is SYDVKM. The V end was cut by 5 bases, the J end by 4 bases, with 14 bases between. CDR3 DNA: TGTGCCAGCAGTAGGGCAGGCCTAACCTATGGCTACACCTTC. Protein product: CASSRAGLTYGYTF.

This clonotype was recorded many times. CDR3 DNA sequence: TGCAGTGCTAGAGAGCAGGGACTAGCGGGAGCACTATTAGGGACCCAGTACTTC. Translated: CSAREQGLAGALLGTQYF. The chain links TRBV20-1 to TRBJ2-5; 14 nucleotides match TRBD2. Per the germline V gene, CDR1 is DFQATT and CDR2 is SNEGSKA (reference sequence). Trimming cost V 0 bases and J 7 bases; bases outside gene matches: 13. The CDR3 contains 18 residues.

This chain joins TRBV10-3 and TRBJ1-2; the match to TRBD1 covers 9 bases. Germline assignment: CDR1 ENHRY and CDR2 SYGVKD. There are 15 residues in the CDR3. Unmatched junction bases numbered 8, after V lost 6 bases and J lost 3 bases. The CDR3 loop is CAIRPGQGTHYGYTF. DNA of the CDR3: TGTGCCATCAGACCGGGACAGGGAACCCACTATGGCTACACCTTC.

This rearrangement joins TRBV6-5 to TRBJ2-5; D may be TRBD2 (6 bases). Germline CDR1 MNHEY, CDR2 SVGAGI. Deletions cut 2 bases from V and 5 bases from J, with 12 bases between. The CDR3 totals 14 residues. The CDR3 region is CASSYPRGMETQYF. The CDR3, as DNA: TGTGCCAGCAGTTACCCGCGGGGCATGGAGACCCAGTACTTC.

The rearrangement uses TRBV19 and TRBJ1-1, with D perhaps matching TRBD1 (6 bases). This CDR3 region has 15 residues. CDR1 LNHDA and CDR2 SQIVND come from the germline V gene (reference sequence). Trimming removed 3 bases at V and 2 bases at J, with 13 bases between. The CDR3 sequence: CASSILDSPNTEAFF. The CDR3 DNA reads TGTGCCAGTAGTATTCTGGACAGTCCTAACACTGAAGCTTTCTTT.

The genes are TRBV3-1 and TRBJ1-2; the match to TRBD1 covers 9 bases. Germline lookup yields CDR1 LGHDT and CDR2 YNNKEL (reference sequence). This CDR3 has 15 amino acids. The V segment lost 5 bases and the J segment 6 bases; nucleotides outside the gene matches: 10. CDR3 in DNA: TGTGCCAGCAGCGACCGGGACAGGGTAATCGATGGCTACACCTTC. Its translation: CASSDRDRVIDGYTF.

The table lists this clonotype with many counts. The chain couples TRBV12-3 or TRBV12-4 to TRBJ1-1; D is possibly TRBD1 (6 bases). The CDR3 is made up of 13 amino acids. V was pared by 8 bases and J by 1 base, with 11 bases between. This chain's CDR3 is CASRGQTNTEAFF. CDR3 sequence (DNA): TGTGCCAGCCGAGGACAGACGAACACTGAAGCTTTCTTT.

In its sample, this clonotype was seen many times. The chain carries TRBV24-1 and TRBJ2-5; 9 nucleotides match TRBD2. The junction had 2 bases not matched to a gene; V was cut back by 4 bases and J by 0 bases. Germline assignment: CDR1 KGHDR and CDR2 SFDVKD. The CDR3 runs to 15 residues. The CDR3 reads CATSEASGNQETQYF. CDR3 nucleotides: TGTGCCACCAGTGAGGCTAGCGGGAACCAAGAGACCCAGTACTTC.

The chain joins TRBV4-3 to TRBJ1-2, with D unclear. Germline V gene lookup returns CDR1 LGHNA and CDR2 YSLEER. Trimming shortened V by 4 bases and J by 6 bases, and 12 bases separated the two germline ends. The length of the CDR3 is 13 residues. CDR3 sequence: CASSLAGEDGYTF. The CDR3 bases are TGCGCCAGCAGCCTTGCAGGCGAAGATGGCTACACCTTC.

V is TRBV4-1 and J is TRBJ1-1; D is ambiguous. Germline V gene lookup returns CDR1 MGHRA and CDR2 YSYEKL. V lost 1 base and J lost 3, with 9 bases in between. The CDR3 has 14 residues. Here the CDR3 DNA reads TGCGCCAGCAGCCAAGTGGGCAGCCACACTGAAGCTTTCTTT. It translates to CASSQVGSHTEAFF.

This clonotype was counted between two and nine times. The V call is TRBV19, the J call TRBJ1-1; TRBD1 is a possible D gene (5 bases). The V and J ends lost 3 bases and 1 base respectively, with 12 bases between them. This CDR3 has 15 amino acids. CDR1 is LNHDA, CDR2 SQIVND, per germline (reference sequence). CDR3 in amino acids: CASSINGHQNTEAFF. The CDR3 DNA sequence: TGTGCCAGTAGTATTAACGGACACCAGAACACTGAAGCTTTCTTT.

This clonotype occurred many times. Here the CDR3 reads CASSARGYGYTF. In DNA form, the CDR3 reads TGTGCCAGCAGTGCCAGGGGCTATGGCTACACCTTC. The chain joins TRBV6-1 to TRBJ1-2; perhaps TRBD1 as D (6 bases). Trimming shortened V by 4 bases and J by 4 bases, and 7 bases separated the two germline ends. Germline CDR1 and CDR2: MNHNS and SASEGT. The CDR3 sequence is 12 residues long.

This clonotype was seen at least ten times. This chain's CDR3 is CASSYPGQAATNEKLFF. The CDR3 coding sequence is TGTGCCAGCAGTTACCCTGGACAGGCTGCAACTAATGAAAAACTGTTTTTT. The chain employs TRBV6-5 and TRBJ1-4, with 7 bases identical to TRBD1. CDR3 length: 17 residues. V lost 2 bases to trimming and J lost 0 bases; unmatched junction nucleotides: 6. Germline V CDR1 and CDR2: MNHEY, SVGAGI.